This T cell receptor (beta chain) came from a study of blood T cell repertoires in COVID-19. CDR1 SEHNR and CDR2 FQNEAQ come from the germline V gene (reference sequence). Trimming cost V 3 bases and J 10 bases; bases outside gene matches: 5. CDR3 length: 12 residues. This clone appeared a single time. The protocol was immunoSEQ multiplex PCR, while the TCRdb copy is restricted to in-frame clones and leaves out a portion. The profile shows under 300,000 clones, about 80% of them singletons. This receptor was taken from a man aged 50 or older who had recovered from COVID-19. The V and J genes are TRBV7-9 and TRBJ1-1, with 7 bases lining up with TRBD1. Sequenced: PBMCs or T cells enriched from blood (not recorded which). CDR3 sequence (DNA): TGTGCCAGCAGCTTTCAGGGGGTTGGAGCTTTCTTT. Its protein product is CASSFQGVGAFF.